The T cell receptor (beta chain) described here comes from a study of identical twins. This clonotype appeared a few times. CDR3 length: 15 amino acids. Germline V gene data show CDR1 as LGHDT and CDR2 as YNNKEL (reference sequence). Trimming took off 0 bases at V and 2 bases at J, with 9 bases between the two ends. One entry per CDR3 protein results from TCRdb running MiXCR on the 5' RACE reads. The sample has about 530,000 distinct CDR3 sequences, roughly 15% seen once. This sample was shared with a second study, whose subject was yellow fever vaccine responses in identical twins.

Sample: CD4+ T cells sorted from blood. The chain employs TRBV3-1 and TRBJ2-3, with D uncertain. The clonotype was recovered from a woman between 18 and 29 years old in good health. CDR3 sequence reads: CASSQEYSYTDTQYF. The CDR3 nucleotides are TGTGCCAGCAGCCAAGAGTACAGCTACACAGATACGCAGTATTTT.